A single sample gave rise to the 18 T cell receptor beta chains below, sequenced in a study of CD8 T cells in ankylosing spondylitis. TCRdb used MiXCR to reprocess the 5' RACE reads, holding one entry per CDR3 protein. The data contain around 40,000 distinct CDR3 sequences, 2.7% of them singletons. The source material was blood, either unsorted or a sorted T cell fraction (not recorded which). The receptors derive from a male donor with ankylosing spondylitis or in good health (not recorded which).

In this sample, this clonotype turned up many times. CDR3 protein: CASSVVPESSYGYTF. As DNA, the CDR3 is TGTGCCAGCAGCGTAGTCCCAGAATCGAGCTATGGCTACACCTTC. This chain links TRBV9 with TRBJ1-2; D not certain. V lost 0 bases, J lost 4 bases, and 13 bases lay in between. The CDR3 is made up of 15 amino acids. The germline gives CDR1 SGDLS, CDR2 YYNGEE. Supplemented by reference TRBV9 and TRBJ1-2, the full variable domain reads DSGVTQTPKHLITATGQRVTLRCSPRSGDLSVYWYQQSLDQGLQFLIQYYNGEERAKGNILERFSAQQFPDLHSELNLSSLELGDSALYFCASSVVPESSYGYTFGSGTRLTVV.

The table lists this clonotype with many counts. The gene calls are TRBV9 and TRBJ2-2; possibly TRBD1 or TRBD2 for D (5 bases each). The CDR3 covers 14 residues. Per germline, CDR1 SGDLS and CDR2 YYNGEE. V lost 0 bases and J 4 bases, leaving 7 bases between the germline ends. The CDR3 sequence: CASSVGGSTGELFF. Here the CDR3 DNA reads TGTGCCAGCAGCGTAGGGGGGAGCACCGGGGAGCTGTTTTTT. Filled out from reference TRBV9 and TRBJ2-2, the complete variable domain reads DSGVTQTPKHLITATGQRVTLRCSPRSGDLSVYWYQQSLDQGLQFLIQYYNGEERAKGNILERFSAQQFPDLHSELNLSSLELGDSALYFCASSVGGSTGELFFGEGSRLTVL.

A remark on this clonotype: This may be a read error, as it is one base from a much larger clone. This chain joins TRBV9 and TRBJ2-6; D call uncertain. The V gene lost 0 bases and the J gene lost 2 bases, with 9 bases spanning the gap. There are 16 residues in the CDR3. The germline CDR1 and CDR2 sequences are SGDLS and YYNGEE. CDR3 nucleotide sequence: TGTGCCAGCAGCGTAGAGCTTCCTCCTGGGGCCAACGTCCTGACTTTC. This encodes CASSVELPPGANVLTF.

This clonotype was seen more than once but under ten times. Written as DNA, the CDR3 is TGTGCCAGCAGCGTAGACAGGGAACGTGCTGAAGCTTTCTTT. Residues: CASSVDRERAEAFF. The V and J genes are TRBV9 and TRBJ1-1, with D possibly matching TRBD1 (6 bases). V dropped 0 bases and J dropped 6 bases, with 12 bases sitting between them. This CDR3 spans 14 amino acids. The germline V gene has CDR1 SGDLS and CDR2 YYNGEE.

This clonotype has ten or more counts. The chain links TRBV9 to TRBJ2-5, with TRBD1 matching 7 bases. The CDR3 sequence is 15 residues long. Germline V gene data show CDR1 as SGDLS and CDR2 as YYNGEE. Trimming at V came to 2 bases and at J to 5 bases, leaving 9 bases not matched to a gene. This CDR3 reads CASSVGQTGRETQYF. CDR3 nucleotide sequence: TGTGCCAGCAGCGTGGGGCAGACAGGGCGGGAGACCCAGTACTTC. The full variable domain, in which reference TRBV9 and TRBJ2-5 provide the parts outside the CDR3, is DSGVTQTPKHLITATGQRVTLRCSPRSGDLSVYWYQQSLDQGLQFLIQYYNGEERAKGNILERFSAQQFPDLHSELNLSSLELGDSALYFCASSVGQTGRETQYFGPGTRLLVL.

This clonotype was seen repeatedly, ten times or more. CDR3 in amino acids: CASSGTSGRIVTGELFF. The CDR3 region has the DNA TGTGCCAGCAGCGGCACTAGCGGGAGGATCGTCACCGGGGAGCTGTTTTTT. The chain joins TRBV9 to TRBJ2-2; TRBD2 aligns across 12 bases. Germline assignment: CDR1 SGDLS and CDR2 YYNGEE. Losses at the gene ends were 3 bases for V and 4 bases for J; bases not matched to a gene: 7. The CDR3 runs to 17 residues.

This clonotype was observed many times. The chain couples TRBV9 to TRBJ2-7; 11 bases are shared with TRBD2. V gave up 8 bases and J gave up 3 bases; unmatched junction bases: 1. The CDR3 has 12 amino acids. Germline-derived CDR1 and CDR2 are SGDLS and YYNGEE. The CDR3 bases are TGTGCCAGTGGGACTAGCGGCTACGAGCAGTACTTC. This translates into CASGTSGYEQYF. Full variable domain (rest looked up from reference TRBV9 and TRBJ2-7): DSGVTQTPKHLITATGQRVTLRCSPRSGDLSVYWYQQSLDQGLQFLIQYYNGEERAKGNILERFSAQQFPDLHSELNLSSLELGDSALYFCASGTSGYEQYFGPGTRLTVT.

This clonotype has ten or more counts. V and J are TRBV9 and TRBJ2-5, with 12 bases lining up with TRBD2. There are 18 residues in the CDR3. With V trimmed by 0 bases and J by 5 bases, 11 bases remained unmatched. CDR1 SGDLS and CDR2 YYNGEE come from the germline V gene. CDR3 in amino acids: CASSVDPALAGGLETQYF. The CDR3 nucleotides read TGTGCCAGCAGCGTAGACCCCGCACTAGCGGGAGGTTTGGAGACCCAGTACTTC.

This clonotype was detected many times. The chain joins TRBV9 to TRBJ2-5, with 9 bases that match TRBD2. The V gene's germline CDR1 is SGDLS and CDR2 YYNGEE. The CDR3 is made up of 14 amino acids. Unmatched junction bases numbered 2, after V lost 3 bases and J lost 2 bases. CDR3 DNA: TGTGCCAGCAGCGCTACTAGCGGGCAAGAGACCCAGTACTTC. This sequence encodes CASSATSGQETQYF.

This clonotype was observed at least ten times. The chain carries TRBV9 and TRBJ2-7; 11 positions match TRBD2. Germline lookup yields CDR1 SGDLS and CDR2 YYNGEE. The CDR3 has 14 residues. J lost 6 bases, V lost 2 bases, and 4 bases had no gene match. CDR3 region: CASSVTSGRTEQYF. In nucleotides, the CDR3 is TGTGCCAGCAGCGTTACTAGCGGGAGAACCGAGCAGTACTTC.

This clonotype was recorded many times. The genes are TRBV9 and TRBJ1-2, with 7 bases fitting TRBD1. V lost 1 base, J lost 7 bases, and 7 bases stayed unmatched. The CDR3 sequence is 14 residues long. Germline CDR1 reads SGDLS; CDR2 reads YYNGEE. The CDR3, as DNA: TGTGCCAGCAGCGTACAGGACGGACAGGTTGGCTACACCTTC. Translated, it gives CASSVQDGQVGYTF. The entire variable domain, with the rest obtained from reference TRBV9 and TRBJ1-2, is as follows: DSGVTQTPKHLITATGQRVTLRCSPRSGDLSVYWYQQSLDQGLQFLIQYYNGEERAKGNILERFSAQQFPDLHSELNLSSLELGDSALYFCASSVQDGQVGYTFGSGTRLTVV.

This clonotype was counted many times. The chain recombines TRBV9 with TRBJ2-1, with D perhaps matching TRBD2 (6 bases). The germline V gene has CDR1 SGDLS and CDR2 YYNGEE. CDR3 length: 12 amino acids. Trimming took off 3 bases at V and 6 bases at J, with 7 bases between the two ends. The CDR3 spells CASSATSNEQFF. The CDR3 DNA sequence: TGTGCCAGCAGCGCGACTAGCAATGAGCAGTTCTTC.

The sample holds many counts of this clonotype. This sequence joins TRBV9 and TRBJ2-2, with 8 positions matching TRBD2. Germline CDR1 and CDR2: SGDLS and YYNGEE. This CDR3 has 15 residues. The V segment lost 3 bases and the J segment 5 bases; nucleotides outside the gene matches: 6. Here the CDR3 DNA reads TGTGCCAGCAGCGGAGCGGGAGTCAGTACCGGGGAGCTGTTTTTT. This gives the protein CASSGAGVSTGELFF.

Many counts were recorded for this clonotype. CDR3 nucleotide sequence: TGTGCCAGCAGCGTAGGGGGGGCGGGGGTCGACGAGCAGTACTTC. This gives the protein CASSVGGAGVDEQYF. The V and J genes are TRBV9 and TRBJ2-7; D perhaps matches TRBD2 (7 bases). V lost 0 bases, J lost 5 bases, and 15 bases lay in between. From germline, CDR1 is SGDLS and CDR2 YYNGEE. This CDR3 region has 15 residues.

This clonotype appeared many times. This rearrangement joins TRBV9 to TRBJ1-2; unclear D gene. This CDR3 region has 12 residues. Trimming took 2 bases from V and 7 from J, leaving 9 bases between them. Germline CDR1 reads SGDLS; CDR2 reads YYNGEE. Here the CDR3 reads CASSVSGGGYTF. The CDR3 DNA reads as TGTGCCAGCAGCGTGTCCGGCGGTGGCTACACCTTC.

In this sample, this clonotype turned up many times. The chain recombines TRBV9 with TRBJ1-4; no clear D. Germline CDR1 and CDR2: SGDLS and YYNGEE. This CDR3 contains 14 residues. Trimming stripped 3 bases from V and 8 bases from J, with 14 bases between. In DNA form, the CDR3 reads TGTGCCAGCAGCGGAGGCCAACTCGCGGAAAAACTGTTTTTT. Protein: CASSGGQLAEKLFF.

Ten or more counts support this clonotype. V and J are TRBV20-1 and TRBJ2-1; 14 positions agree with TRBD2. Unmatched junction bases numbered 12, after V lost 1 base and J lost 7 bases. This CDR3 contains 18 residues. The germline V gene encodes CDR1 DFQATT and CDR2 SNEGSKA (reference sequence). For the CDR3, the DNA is TGCAGTGCTAGAGTCAGGGGGACTAGCGGGAGTGGTGTTAATGAGCAGTTCTTC. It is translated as CSARVRGTSGSGVNEQFF.

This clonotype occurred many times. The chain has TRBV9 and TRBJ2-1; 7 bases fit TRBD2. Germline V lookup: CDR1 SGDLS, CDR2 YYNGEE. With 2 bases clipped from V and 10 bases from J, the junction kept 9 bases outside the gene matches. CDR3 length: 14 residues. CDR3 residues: CASSVGDYLREQFF. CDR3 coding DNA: TGTGCCAGCAGCGTTGGGGACTACCTACGCGAGCAGTTCTTC. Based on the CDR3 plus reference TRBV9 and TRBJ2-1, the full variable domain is DSGVTQTPKHLITATGQRVTLRCSPRSGDLSVYWYQQSLDQGLQFLIQYYNGEERAKGNILERFSAQQFPDLHSELNLSSLELGDSALYFCASSVGDYLREQFFGPGTRLTVL.